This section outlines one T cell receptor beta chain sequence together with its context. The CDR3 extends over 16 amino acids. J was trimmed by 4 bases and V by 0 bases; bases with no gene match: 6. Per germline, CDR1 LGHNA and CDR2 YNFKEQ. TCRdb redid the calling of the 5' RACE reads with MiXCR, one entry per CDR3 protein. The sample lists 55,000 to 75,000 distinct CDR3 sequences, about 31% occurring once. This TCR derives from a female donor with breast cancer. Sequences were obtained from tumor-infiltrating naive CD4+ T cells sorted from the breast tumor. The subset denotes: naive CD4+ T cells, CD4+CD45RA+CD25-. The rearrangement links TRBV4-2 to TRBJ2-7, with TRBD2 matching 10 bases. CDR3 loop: CASSQDASGSQYEQYF. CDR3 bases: TGTGCCAGCAGCCAAGATGCTAGCGGGAGTCAGTACGAGCAGTACTTC.